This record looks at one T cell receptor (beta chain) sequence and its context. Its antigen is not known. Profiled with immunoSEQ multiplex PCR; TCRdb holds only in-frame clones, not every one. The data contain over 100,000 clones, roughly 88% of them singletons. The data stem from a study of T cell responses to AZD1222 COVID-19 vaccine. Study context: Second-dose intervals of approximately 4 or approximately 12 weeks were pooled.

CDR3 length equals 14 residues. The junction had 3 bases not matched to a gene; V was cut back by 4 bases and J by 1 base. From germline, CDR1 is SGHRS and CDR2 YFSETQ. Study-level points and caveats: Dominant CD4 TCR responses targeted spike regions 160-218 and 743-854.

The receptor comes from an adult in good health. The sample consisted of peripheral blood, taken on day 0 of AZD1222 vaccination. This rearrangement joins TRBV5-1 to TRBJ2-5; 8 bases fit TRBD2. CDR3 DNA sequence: TGCGCCAGCAGCCCGGGGACTAGCCAAGAGACCCAGTACTTC. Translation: CASSPGTSQETQYF.